Detailed here is one T cell receptor beta chain. This entry comes from a study of blood T cell repertoires in COVID-19. Overall study context: The United States, Italy and Spain were the sources of the acute and convalescent COVID-19 samples. Sources were T cells, B-cell-depleted T cells, or PBMCs; the material itself was cDNA or gDNA.

Original data processing: Reference gene primer amplification gave estimated nucleated cell counts. This table comes from immunoSEQ multiplex PCR, and its TCRdb copy is limited to in-frame clones, with some not included. The V and J calls and the clone size are those of that table, but D and trimming were determined from the DNA. The sample consists of a few hundred thousand clones, 86% of them appearing once. The germline V and J ends were trimmed by 6 bases and 0 bases, with 9 bases remaining between them. CDR3 length: 12 amino acids. CDR1 and CDR2 (germline): SQVTM, ANQGSEA. The V call is TRBV29-1, the J call TRBJ2-7, with a weak D call TRBD2 (5 bases). Source material: peripheral blood. The clonotype originates from a young man with active or convalescent COVID-19. The CDR3 region has the DNA TGCAGCGTCGGTGGGAGCTCCTACGAGCAGTACTTC. Amino acids: CSVGGSSYEQYF.